This TCR beta chain was sequenced during a study of Ad26.COV2.S vaccination and SARS-CoV-2 variants. The treatment denotes: some 19 received Ad26.COV2.S at low or high dose, single or two shots; roughly five received placebo; per-sample allocation not given. After the first vaccine or placebo injection, samples were drawn on day 63. Sequencing used immunoSEQ multiplex PCR; TCRdb keeps in-frame clones, though not all of them. The table has some 390,000 clones, about 89% seen once. To note about this clone: The same CDR3 arises from other DNA sequences in this sample as well.

The CDR3 consists of 11 residues. Between the trimmed V and J ends, which lost 0 bases and 2 bases, there was a span of 1 base. The V gene's germline CDR1 is GTSNPN and CDR2 SVGIG (reference sequence). The material was peripheral blood, obtained in a trial of Ad26.COV2.S vaccine versus placebo. The source of this sequence is a person between 18 and 65 years old who received the Ad26.COV2.S COVID-19 vaccine or a placebo. The V and J genes are TRBV30 and TRBJ1-1, with D hard to call. Here the CDR3 DNA reads TGTGCCTGGAGTGTAAACACTGAAGCTTTCTTT. Translation: CAWSVNTEAFF.